A single sample gave rise to the 31 T cell receptor beta chains below, sequenced in a study of blood T cell repertoires in COVID-19. Profiling relied on immunoSEQ multiplex PCR, and the TCRdb table lists in-frame clones only, not all of them. Altogether 200,000 to 250,000 clones are present, around nine tenths being singletons, with the ten largest covering more than 0.7%. Sequencing was performed on peripheral blood. These receptors originate from a man aged 55 to 70 with COVID-19, enrolled during active disease.

V gene TRBV30 combines with J gene TRBJ2-2, with D possibly TRBD1 on 6 matching bases. CDR1 and CDR2 (germline): GTSNPN, SVGIG (reference sequence). Trimming shortened V by 2 bases and J by 4 bases, and 11 bases separated the two germline ends. The CDR3 totals 14 residues. The CDR3 reads CAWSWGLGTGELFF. The CDR3 DNA follows: TGTGCCTGGAGTTGGGGGCTCGGCACCGGGGAGCTGTTTTTT. The entire variable domain, with the rest obtained from reference TRBV30 and TRBJ2-2, is as follows: SQTIHQWPATLVQPVGSPLSLECTVEGTSNPNLYWYRQAAGRGLQLLFYSVGIGQISSEVPQNLSASRPQDRQFILSSKKLLLSDSGFYLCAWSWGLGTGELFFGEGSRLTVL.

V and J are TRBV6-1 and TRBJ1-6; the D is unclear. The V and J ends lost 0 bases and 7 bases respectively, with 13 bases between them. The CDR3 covers 16 residues. Germline loops: CDR1 MNHNS, CDR2 SASEGT. This CDR3 is CASSEAFETPNSPLHF. The DNA of the CDR3 is TGTGCCAGCAGTGAAGCGTTTGAGACACCCAATTCACCCCTCCACTTT.

The chain is built from TRBV5-1 and TRBJ1-1, with TRBD1 matching over 7 bases. The CDR3 consists of 14 residues. Germline CDR1 and CDR2: SGHRS and YFSETQ. The V segment lost 0 bases and the J segment 7 bases; nucleotides outside the gene matches: 6. Here the CDR3 reads CASSLGAPGGEAFF. Written as DNA, the CDR3 is TGCGCCAGCAGCTTGGGGGCCCCAGGGGGTGAAGCTTTCTTT.

The V call is TRBV5-1, the J call TRBJ2-1; 12 bases agree with TRBD2. The germline CDR1 and CDR2 sequences are SGHRS and YFSETQ. Trimming removed 5 bases from V and 9 bases from J; junction bases left unmatched: 9. The CDR3 covers 15 residues. Written as DNA, the CDR3 is TGCGCCAGCAGTCCCGGACTAGCGGGGAGGAGTGAGCAGTTCTTC. Its translation is CASSPGLAGRSEQFF.

The chain couples TRBV3-1 (or the pseudogene TRBV3-2) to TRBJ2-5; a weak D match, TRBD1 (6 bases). The V gene's germline CDR1 is LGHDT and CDR2 YNNKEL (reference sequence). Trimming took off 4 bases at V and 0 bases at J, with 15 bases between the two ends. The CDR3 consists of 16 residues. As DNA, the CDR3 is TGTGCCAGCAGCCCGACGGACAGACGGTACCAAGAGACCCAGTACTTC. Translated, it gives CASSPTDRRYQETQYF.

The rearrangement uses TRBV6-5 and TRBJ1-2, with 7 bases aligning to TRBD1. V was pared by 6 bases and J by 5 bases, with 12 bases of the junction left unmatched. This CDR3 has 15 amino acids. Germline lookup yields CDR1 MNHEY and CDR2 SVGAGI. CDR3 in DNA: TGTGCCAGCAGGACTTATCCAGGACAGGATTATGGCTACACCTTC. Its translation is CASRTYPGQDYGYTF.

V usage is TRBV4-1 and J usage is TRBJ1-4; D remains unclear. The V end was cut by 1 base, the J end by 4 bases, with 7 bases between. Germline V CDR1 and CDR2: MGHRA, YSYEKL. The CDR3 runs 14 residues. CDR3 DNA sequence: TGCGCCAGCAGCCAAGGCCCGGGTAATGAAAAACTGTTTTTT. Residues: CASSQGPGNEKLFF.

About this clone: The sample holds other DNA sequences that translate to the same CDR3. The CDR3 DNA sequence: TGTGCCTGGACCCGTAACTATGGCTACACCTTC. Translation gives CAWTRNYGYTF. The V and J genes are TRBV30 and TRBJ1-2; D uncertain. The CDR3 has 11 residues. From germline, CDR1 is GTSNPN and CDR2 SVGIG (reference sequence). The ends were cut back, 4 bases at V and 1 base at J, with 4 bases in the middle.

The chain carries TRBV27 and TRBJ2-7; D uncertain. This CDR3 has 14 residues. Germline-derived CDR1 and CDR2 are MNHEY and SMNVEV (reference sequence). Trimming left V 5 bases short and J 2 bases short, with 13 bases between. CDR3 loop: CASSPTTPTYEQYF. CDR3 nucleotide sequence: TGTGCCAGCAGTCCGACAACTCCTACCTACGAGCAGTACTTC.

The chain has TRBV4-1 and TRBJ2-7; 10 positions match TRBD2. This CDR3 is built from 16 residues. After removal of 0 bases from V and 3 bases from J, the junction contained 5 bases not matched to a gene. Germline loops: CDR1 MGHRA, CDR2 YSYEKL. As DNA, the CDR3 is TGCGCCAGCAGCCAAGATACTAGCGGGACCTTCTACGAGCAGTACTTC. The encoded protein is CASSQDTSGTFYEQYF.

The V and J genes are TRBV9 and TRBJ2-7; D is unclear. CDR1 and CDR2 from the germline V gene are SGDLS and YYNGEE. V lost 3 bases and J 3 bases, leaving 7 bases between the germline ends. This CDR3 spans 12 amino acids. CDR3 DNA: TGTGCCAGCAGCGCCACTATCTACGAGCAGTACTTC. The encoded protein is CASSATIYEQYF.

V usage is TRBV6-1 and J usage is TRBJ2-7, with D perhaps matching TRBD1 (6 bases). Germline V gives CDR1 MNHNS, CDR2 SASEGT. V was trimmed by 5 bases and J by 5 bases, leaving 16 bases between them. The CDR3 is made up of 14 amino acids. CDR3 in amino acids: CASSPLQQGNEQYF. In DNA, the CDR3 is TGTGCCAGCAGTCCCCTTCAGCAGGGGAACGAGCAGTACTTC.

The CDR3 sequence is CASSQGTGNSGANVLTF. CDR3 sequence (DNA): TGTGCCAGCAGCCAGGGGACAGGGAACTCTGGGGCCAACGTCCTGACTTTC. J is TRBJ2-6 and V is TRBV4-2; 9 bases match TRBD1. CDR3 length: 17 amino acids. Unmatched junction bases numbered 3, after V lost 3 bases and J lost 0 bases. CDR1 is LGHNA, CDR2 YNFKEQ, per germline.

J is TRBJ2-5 and V is TRBV6-6; D not certain. Deletions cut 6 bases from V and 4 bases from J, with 12 bases between. The CDR3 loop spans 13 amino acids. CDR1 is MNHNY and CDR2 is SVGAGI in the germline V gene (reference sequence). DNA of the CDR3: TGTGCCAGCAGCACGTGGAGTGGAGAGACCCAGTACTTC. Residues: CASSTWSGETQYF.

This clone occurred once. The J gene is TRBJ1-2, the V gene TRBV14; TRBD1 aligns across 8 bases. Germline loops: CDR1 SGHDN, CDR2 FVKESK. Unmatched junction bases numbered 10, after V lost 6 bases and J lost 4 bases. The CDR3 is made up of 15 amino acids. CDR3 region: CASRLSGGSIYGYTF. In DNA form, the CDR3 reads TGTGCCAGCAGGCTCTCAGGGGGCAGTATCTATGGCTACACCTTC.

This chain joins TRBV3-1 (or the pseudogene TRBV3-2) and TRBJ1-3, with TRBD1 matching 9 bases. Germline loops: CDR1 LGHDT, CDR2 YNNKEL (reference sequence). J lost 4 bases, V lost 1 base, and 5 bases had no gene match. CDR3 length equals 16 residues. The CDR3 protein is CASSQVGQGAGNTIYF. The CDR3, as DNA: TGTGCCAGCAGCCAAGTGGGACAGGGAGCCGGAAACACCATATATTTT.

J is TRBJ2-5 and V is TRBV27; 8 positions match TRBD1. Germline V gene data show CDR1 as MNHEY and CDR2 as SMNVEV (reference sequence). CDR3 length: 14 amino acids. Losses at the gene ends were 3 bases for V and 5 bases for J; bases not matched to a gene: 5. The CDR3 sequence is CASSFQGAGETQYF. The CDR3 DNA reads as TGTGCCAGCAGTTTTCAGGGGGCGGGGGAGACCCAGTACTTC.

V and J are TRBV2 and TRBJ1-2; the D gene is possibly TRBD1 (6 bases). CDR3 length equals 15 residues. CDR1 is SNHLY, CDR2 FYNNEI, per germline. Trimming cost V 7 bases and J 2 bases, with 17 bases left between them. CDR3 loop: CASTLWGGANYGYTF. For the CDR3, the DNA is TGTGCCAGCACCCTCTGGGGGGGCGCGAACTATGGCTACACCTTC.

The V gene is TRBV29-1, the J gene TRBJ1-1; the D is unclear. The V and J ends lost 4 bases and 1 base respectively, with 16 bases between them. Looked up from germline, CDR1 is SQVTM and CDR2 is ANQGSEA. This CDR3 is 15 amino acids long. CDR3 in amino acids: CSVVVMGRKNTEAFF. CDR3 bases: TGCAGCGTTGTAGTGATGGGCAGAAAGAACACTGAAGCTTTCTTT.

The V gene is TRBV18, the J gene TRBJ1-5, with D possibly TRBD1 on 5 matching bases. Germline V lookup: CDR1 KGHSH, CDR2 LQKENI. V lost 5 bases to trimming and J lost 2 bases, with 7 bases between them. CDR3 length: 13 residues. CDR3 residues: CASSAGGNQPQHF. As DNA, the CDR3 is TGTGCCAGCTCAGCGGGGGGCAATCAGCCCCAGCATTTT. The complete variable domain, with remaining parts taken from reference TRBV18 and TRBJ1-5, reads NAGVMQNPRHLVRRRGQEARLRCSPMKGHSHVYWYRQLPEEGLKFMVYLQKENIIDESGMPKERFSAEFPKEGPSILRIQQVVRGDSAAYFCASSAGGNQPQHFGDGTRLSIL.

The chain couples TRBV7-2 to TRBJ2-7; TRBD2 matches 14 bases. With 2 bases clipped from V and 5 bases from J, the junction kept 5 bases outside the gene matches. In germline, CDR1 is SGHTA, CDR2 FQGNSA. CDR3 length: 16 amino acids. In DNA form, the CDR3 reads TGTGCCAGCAGCTTAAGGACTAGCGGGAGGCGCCACGAGCAGTACTTC. Encoded protein: CASSLRTSGRRHEQYF.

The chain has TRBV6-6 and TRBJ1-4, with TRBD1 identical over 10 bases. The CDR3 length is 15 residues. With V trimmed by 5 bases and J by 7 bases, 7 bases remained unmatched. The V gene's germline CDR1 is MNHNY and CDR2 SVGAGI (reference sequence). The CDR3 DNA reads TGTGCCAGCAGTACGCAAGGACAGGGGGGTGAAAAACTGTTTTTT. Translated, it gives CASSTQGQGGEKLFF.

The V call is TRBV7-3, the J call TRBJ1-6, with no clear D. V was trimmed by 3 bases and J by 5 bases, leaving 8 bases between them. The CDR3 sequence is 14 residues long. Per germline, CDR1 SGHTA and CDR2 FQGTGA. CDR3 protein: CASSLATDNSPLHF. In DNA, the CDR3 is TGTGCCAGCAGCTTGGCCACAGATAATTCACCCCTCCACTTT.

CDR3: CASSRRTGINQPQHF. CDR3 DNA sequence: TGTGCCAGCAGTCGACGGACAGGGATCAATCAGCCCCAGCATTTT. V and J are TRBV28 and TRBJ1-5, with 8 positions matching TRBD1. Germline assignment: CDR1 MDHEN and CDR2 SYDVKM. This CDR3 has 15 amino acids. V was clipped by 5 bases and J by 3 bases; unmatched bases: 6.

The chain carries TRBV28 and TRBJ2-1; 11 bases are shared with TRBD2. The V and J ends lost 4 bases and 8 bases, in that order; junction bases with no gene match: 7. Germline assignment: CDR1 MDHEN and CDR2 SYDVKM. The CDR3 contains 15 residues. For the CDR3, the DNA is TGTGCCAGCAGTTCCGGGACTAGCGGTGTTGATGAGCAGTTCTTC. Amino acid sequence: CASSSGTSGVDEQFF.

This chain uses TRBV10-3 with TRBJ2-7; D not certain. The CDR3 extends over 16 amino acids. Germline V CDR1 and CDR2: ENHRY, SYGVKD. Trimming pared 2 bases from V and 0 bases from J, leaving 14 bases between. CDR3 in amino acids: CAISEHTISASYEQYF. CDR3 DNA sequence: TGTGCCATCAGTGAGCATACTATTTCAGCCTCCTACGAGCAGTACTTC.

The chain has TRBV7-2 and TRBJ1-5; 9 bases are a match to TRBD1. J gave up 3 bases and V 5 bases, and 14 bases lay outside the gene matches. This CDR3 is 18 amino acids long. CDR1 and CDR2 from the germline V gene are SGHTA and FQGNSA. Written as DNA, the CDR3 is TGTGCCAGCAGCCTTACCGGGACCGGGACAGGGACCAATCAGCCCCAGCATTTT. Translating it yields CASSLTGTGTGTNQPQHF.

This clone was seen only once. This chain links TRBV29-1 with TRBJ1-1, with a tentative D call TRBD1 (6 bases). Germline-derived CDR1 and CDR2 are SQVTM and ANQGSEA. V was clipped by 4 bases and J by 2 bases, with 11 bases between them. CDR3 length equals 13 residues. This CDR3 reads CSVAGQLNTEAFF. The CDR3 nucleotides are TGCAGCGTTGCAGGACAGCTCAACACTGAAGCTTTCTTT.

This chain's CDR3 is CASSKLAGGDTQYF. The CDR3 DNA reads as TGTGCCAGCAGTAAACTAGCGGGGGGCGATACGCAGTATTTT. The V call is TRBV2, the J call TRBJ2-3; 12 bases match TRBD2. Per germline, CDR1 SNHLY and CDR2 FYNNEI. V lost 5 bases, J lost 6 bases, and 3 bases stayed unmatched. This CDR3 spans 14 amino acids.

The J gene is TRBJ2-7, the V gene TRBV7-2; D is perhaps TRBD2 (5 bases). V lost 6 bases, J lost 5 bases, and 11 bases lay in between. CDR1 SGHTA and CDR2 FQGNSA come from the germline V gene. CDR3 length: 12 amino acids. CDR3 in DNA: TGTGCCAGCAGATGGTCGGGGAACGAGCAGTACTTC. It translates to CASRWSGNEQYF.

The J gene is TRBJ1-2, the V gene TRBV5-1, with 9 nucleotides matching TRBD1. V dropped 4 bases and J dropped 3; count of bases not matched to a gene: 4. The CDR3 sequence is 14 residues long. Germline assignment: CDR1 SGHRS and CDR2 YFSETQ. CDR3: CASSTGQGYYGYTF. The CDR3 region has the DNA TGCGCCAGCAGCACTGGACAGGGGTACTATGGCTACACCTTC. The variable domain in full, with the rest retrieved from reference TRBV5-1 and TRBJ1-2, is KAGVTQTPRYLIKTRGQQVTLSCSPISGHRSVSWYQQTPGQGLQFLFEYFSETQRNKGNFPGRFSGRQFSNSRSEMNVSTLELGDSALYLCASSTGQGYYGYTFGSGTRLTVV.